This TCR beta chain was captured by sequencing in a study of T cell responses to AZD1222 COVID-19 vaccine. Study-level findings and limits: Nearly half of the spike-specific TCRs reportedly recognize variant regions that carry no mutations. In all cases, repertoires were sampled only after the peak T cell response.

The CDR3 consists of 13 residues. V gave up 7 bases and J gave up 2 bases; unmatched junction bases: 1. Measured with immunoSEQ multiplex PCR; TCRdb has only the in-frame clones, and not every one. The sample consists of 100,000 to 150,000 clones, about nine tenths of them appearing once. This clone turned up a few times. The target antigen is unknown. Sequences were derived from peripheral blood, sampled on day 0 of AZD1222 vaccination. This clonotype originated in an adult in good health. This chain links TRBV12-3 or TRBV12-4 with TRBJ2-7, with 11 bases matching TRBD2. The CDR3 region has the DNA TGTGCCAGCAAACTAGCGGGAGCCTACGAGCAGTACTTC. It codes for CASKLAGAYEQYF.